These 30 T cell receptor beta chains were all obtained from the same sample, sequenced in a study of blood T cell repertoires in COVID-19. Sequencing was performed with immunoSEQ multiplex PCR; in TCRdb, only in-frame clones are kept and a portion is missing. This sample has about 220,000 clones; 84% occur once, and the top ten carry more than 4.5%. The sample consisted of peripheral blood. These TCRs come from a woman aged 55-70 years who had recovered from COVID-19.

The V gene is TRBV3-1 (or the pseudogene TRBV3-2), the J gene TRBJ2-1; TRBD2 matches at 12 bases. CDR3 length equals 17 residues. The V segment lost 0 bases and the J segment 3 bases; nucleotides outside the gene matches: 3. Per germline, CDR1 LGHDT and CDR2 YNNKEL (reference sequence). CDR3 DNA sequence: TGTGCCAGCAGCCAAGATTCTAGCGGGGGGGTCTACAATGAGCAGTTCTTC. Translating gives CASSQDSSGGVYNEQFF.

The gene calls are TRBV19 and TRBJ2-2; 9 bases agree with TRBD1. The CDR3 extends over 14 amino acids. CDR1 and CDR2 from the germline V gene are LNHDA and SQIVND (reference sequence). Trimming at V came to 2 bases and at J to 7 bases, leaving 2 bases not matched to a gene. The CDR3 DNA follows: TGTGCCAGTAGTATAACAGGGGGCCTCGGGGAGCTGTTTTTT. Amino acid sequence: CASSITGGLGELFF.

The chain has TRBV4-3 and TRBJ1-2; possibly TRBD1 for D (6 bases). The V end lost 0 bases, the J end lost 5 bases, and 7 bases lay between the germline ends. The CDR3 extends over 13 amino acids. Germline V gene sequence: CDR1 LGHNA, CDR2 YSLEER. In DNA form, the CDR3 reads TGCGCCAGCAGCCAAGAGGGGGCATATGGCTACACCTTC. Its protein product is CASSQEGAYGYTF.

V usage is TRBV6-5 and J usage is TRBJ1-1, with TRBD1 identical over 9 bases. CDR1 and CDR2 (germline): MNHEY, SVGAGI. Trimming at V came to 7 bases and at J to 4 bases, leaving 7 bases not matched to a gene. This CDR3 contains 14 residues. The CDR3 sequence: CASTPGQGFTEAFF. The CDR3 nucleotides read TGTGCCAGCACCCCGGGACAGGGATTCACTGAAGCTTTCTTT.

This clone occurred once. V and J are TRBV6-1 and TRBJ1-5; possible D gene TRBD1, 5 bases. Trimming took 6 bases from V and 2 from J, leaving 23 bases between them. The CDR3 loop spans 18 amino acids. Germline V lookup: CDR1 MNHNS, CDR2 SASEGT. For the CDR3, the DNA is TGTGCCAGCAGGGAAAGGGGTAATTGGCAGCTTGGCAATCAGCCCCAGCATTTT. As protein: CASRERGNWQLGNQPQHF.

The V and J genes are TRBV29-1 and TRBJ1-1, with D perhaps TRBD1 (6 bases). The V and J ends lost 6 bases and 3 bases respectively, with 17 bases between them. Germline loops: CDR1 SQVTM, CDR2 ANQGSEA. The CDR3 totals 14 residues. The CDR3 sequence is CSVPRAGADTEAFF. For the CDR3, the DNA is TGCAGCGTCCCTAGGGCAGGGGCCGACACTGAAGCTTTCTTT.

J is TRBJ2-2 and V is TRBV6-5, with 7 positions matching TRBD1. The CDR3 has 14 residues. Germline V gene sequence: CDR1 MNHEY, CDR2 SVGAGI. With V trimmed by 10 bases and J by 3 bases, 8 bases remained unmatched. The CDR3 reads CAIRGTVYTGELFF. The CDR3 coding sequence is TGTGCCATCAGGGGGACAGTTTACACCGGGGAGCTGTTTTTT.

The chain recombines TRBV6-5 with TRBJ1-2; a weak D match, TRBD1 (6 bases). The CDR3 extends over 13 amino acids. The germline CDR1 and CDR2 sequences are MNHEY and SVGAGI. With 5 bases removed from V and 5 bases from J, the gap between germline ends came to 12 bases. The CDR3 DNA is TGTGCCAGCAGTACCCTAAGGGGGTATGGCTACACCTTC. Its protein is CASSTLRGYGYTF.

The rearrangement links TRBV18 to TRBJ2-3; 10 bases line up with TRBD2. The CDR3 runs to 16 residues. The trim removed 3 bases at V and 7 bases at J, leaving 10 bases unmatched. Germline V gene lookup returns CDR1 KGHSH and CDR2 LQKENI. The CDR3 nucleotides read TGTGCCAGCTCACCTCCCCTAGCGGGGGCCCCGCATACGCAGTATTTT. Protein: CASSPPLAGAPHTQYF.

CDR3 DNA sequence: TGTGCCAGCAGCCTGGACAGATTGAACACTGAAGCTTTCTTT. Amino acids: CASSLDRLNTEAFF. This sequence joins TRBV7-2 and TRBJ1-1, with D possibly matching TRBD1 (6 bases). Germline V gene lookup returns CDR1 SGHTA and CDR2 FQGNSA. This CDR3 is 14 amino acids long. Trimming pared 5 bases from V and 0 bases from J, leaving 10 bases between.

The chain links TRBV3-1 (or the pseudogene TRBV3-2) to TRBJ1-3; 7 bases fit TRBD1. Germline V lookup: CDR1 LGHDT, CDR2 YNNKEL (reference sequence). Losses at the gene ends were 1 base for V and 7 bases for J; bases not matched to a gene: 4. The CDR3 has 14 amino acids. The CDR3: CASSQGQQGNTIYF. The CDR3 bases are TGTGCCAGCAGCCAAGGTCAACAGGGGAACACCATATATTTT.

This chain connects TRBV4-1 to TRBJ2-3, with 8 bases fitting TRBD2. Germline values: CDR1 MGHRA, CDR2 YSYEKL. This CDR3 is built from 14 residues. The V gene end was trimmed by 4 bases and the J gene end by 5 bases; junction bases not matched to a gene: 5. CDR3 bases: TGCGCCAGCAGCCTTAGCGGGGTCAGAGATACGCAGTATTTT. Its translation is CASSLSGVRDTQYF.

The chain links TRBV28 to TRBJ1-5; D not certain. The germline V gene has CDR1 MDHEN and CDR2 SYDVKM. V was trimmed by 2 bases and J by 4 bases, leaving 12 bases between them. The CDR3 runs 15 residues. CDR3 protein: CASSLSGDWNQPQHF. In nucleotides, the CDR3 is TGTGCCAGCAGTTTAAGCGGGGATTGGAATCAGCCCCAGCATTTT.

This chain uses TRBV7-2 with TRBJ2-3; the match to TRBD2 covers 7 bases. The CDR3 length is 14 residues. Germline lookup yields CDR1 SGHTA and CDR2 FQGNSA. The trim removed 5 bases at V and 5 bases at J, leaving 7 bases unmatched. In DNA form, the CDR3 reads TGTGCCAGCAGCGCCCCGGGACTACAAGATACGCAGTATTTT. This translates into CASSAPGLQDTQYF.

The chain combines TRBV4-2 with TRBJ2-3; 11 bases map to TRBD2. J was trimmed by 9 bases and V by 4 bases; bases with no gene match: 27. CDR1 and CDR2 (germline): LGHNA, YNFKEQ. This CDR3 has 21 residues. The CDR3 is CASSLDLGTSGIYSQIITQYF. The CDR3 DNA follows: TGTGCCAGCAGCCTAGATTTAGGGACTAGCGGCATTTATTCACAGATCATCACGCAGTATTTT.

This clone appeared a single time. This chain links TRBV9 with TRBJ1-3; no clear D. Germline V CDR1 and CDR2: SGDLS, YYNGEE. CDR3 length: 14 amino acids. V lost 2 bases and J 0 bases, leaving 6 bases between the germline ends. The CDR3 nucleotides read TGTGCCAGCAGCGTTAGTGGCTCTGGAAACACCATATATTTT. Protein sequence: CASSVSGSGNTIYF. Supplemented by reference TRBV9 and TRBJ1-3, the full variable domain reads DSGVTQTPKHLITATGQRVTLRCSPRSGDLSVYWYQQSLDQGLQFLIQYYNGEERAKGNILERFSAQQFPDLHSELNLSSLELGDSALYFCASSVSGSGNTIYFGEGSWLTVV.

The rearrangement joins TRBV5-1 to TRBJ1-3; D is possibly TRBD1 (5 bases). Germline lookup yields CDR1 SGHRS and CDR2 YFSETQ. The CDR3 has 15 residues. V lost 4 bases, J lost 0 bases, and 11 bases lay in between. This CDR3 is CASSLTGGSGNTIYF. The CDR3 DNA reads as TGCGCCAGCAGCCTTACAGGTGGCTCTGGAAACACCATATATTTT.

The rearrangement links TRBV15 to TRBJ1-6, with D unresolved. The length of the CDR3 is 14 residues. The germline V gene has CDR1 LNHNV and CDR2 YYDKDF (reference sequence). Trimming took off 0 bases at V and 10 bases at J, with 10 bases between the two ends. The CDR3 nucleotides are TGTGCCACCAGCAGAGATCCCAAGAGGTCACCCCTCCACTTT. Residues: CATSRDPKRSPLHF. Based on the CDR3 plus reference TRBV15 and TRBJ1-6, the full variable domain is DAMVIQNPRYQVTQFGKPVTLSCSQTLNHNVMYWYQQKSSQAPKLLFHYYDKDFNNEADTPDNFQSRRPNTSFCFLDIRSPGLGDTAMYLCATSRDPKRSPLHFGNGTRLTVT.

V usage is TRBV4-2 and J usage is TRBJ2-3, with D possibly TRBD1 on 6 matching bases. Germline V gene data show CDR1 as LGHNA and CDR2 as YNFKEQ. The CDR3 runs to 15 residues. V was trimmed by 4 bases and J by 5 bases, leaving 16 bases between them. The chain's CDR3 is CASSPQGPGLDTQYF. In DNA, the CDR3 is TGTGCCAGCAGCCCTCAGGGGCCCGGATTAGATACGCAGTATTTT.

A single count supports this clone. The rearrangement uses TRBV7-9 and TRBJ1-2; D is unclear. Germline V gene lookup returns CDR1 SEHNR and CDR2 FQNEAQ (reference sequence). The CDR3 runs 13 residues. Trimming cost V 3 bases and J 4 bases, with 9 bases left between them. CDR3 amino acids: CASSLQQAYGYTF. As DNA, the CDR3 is TGTGCCAGCAGCTTGCAGCAGGCCTATGGCTACACCTTC.

The CDR3, as DNA: TGTGCCAGTAGTGCCCAGGACAGGGAGATTGCTTTCTTT. Its protein product is CASSAQDREIAFF. V usage is TRBV19 and J usage is TRBJ1-1, with 8 nucleotides matching TRBD1. J gave up 11 bases and V 5 bases, and 10 bases lay outside the gene matches. CDR3 length: 13 amino acids. The germline CDR1 and CDR2 sequences are LNHDA and SQIVND (reference sequence).

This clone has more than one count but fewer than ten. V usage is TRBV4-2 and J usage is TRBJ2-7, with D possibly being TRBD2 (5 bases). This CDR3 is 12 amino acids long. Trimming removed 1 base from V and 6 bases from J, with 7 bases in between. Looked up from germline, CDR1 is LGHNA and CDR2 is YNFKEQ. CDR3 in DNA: TGTGCCAGCAGCCAAGGTAGCGTCGAGCAGTACTTC. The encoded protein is CASSQGSVEQYF.

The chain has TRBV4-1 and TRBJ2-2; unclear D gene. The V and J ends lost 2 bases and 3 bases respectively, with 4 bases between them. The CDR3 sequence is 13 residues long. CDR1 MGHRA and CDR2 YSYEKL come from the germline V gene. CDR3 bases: TGCGCCAGCAGCCAACGAGACACCGGGGAGCTGTTTTTT. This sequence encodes CASSQRDTGELFF.

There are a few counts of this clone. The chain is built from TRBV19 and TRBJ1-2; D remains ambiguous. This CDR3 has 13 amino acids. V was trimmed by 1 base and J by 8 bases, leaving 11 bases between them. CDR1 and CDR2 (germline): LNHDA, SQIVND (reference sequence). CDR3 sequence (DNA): TGTGCCAGTAGTATAGGTACAGTCCCGGGCTACACCTTC. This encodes CASSIGTVPGYTF.

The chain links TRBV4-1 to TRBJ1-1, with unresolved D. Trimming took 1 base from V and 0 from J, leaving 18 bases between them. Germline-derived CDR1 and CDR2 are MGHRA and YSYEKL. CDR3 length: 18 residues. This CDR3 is CASSQAPGSGSMNTEAFF. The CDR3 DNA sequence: TGCGCCAGCAGCCAAGCCCCGGGGTCGGGATCCATGAACACTGAAGCTTTCTTT.

DNA of the CDR3: TGTGCCAGCAGCGAGGGGACAGGTTATCAGCCCCAGCATTTT. Amino acids: CASSEGTGYQPQHF. V and J are TRBV9 and TRBJ1-5; 8 bases are shared with TRBD1. The CDR3 is made up of 14 amino acids. CDR1 SGDLS and CDR2 YYNGEE come from the germline V gene. J gave up 5 bases and V 3 bases, and 4 bases lay outside the gene matches.

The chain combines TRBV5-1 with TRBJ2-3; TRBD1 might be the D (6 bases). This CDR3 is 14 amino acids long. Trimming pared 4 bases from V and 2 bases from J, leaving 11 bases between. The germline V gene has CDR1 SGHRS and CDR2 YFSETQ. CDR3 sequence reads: CASSPGTYTDTQYF. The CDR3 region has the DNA TGCGCCAGCAGCCCAGGGACATACACAGATACGCAGTATTTT.

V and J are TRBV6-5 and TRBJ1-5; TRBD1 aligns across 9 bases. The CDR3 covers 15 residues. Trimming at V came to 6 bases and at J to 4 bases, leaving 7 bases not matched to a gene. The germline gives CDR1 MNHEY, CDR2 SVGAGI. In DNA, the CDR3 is TGTGCCAGCAGGGATGGGACAGGGATTAATCAGCCCCAGCATTTT. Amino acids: CASRDGTGINQPQHF.

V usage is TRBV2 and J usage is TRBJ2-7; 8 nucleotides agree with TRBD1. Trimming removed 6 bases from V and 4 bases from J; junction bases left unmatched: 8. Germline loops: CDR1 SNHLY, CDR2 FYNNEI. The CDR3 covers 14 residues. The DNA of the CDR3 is TGTGCCAGCAGCCCCCAGGGGGCTCAGTACGAGCAGTACTTC. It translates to CASSPQGAQYEQYF. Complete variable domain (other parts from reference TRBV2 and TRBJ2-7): EPEVTQTPSHQVTQMGQEVILRCVPISNHLYFYWYRQILGQKVEFLVSFYNNEISEKSEIFDDQFSVERPDGSNFTLKIRSTKLEDSAMYFCASSPQGAQYEQYFGPGTRLTVT.

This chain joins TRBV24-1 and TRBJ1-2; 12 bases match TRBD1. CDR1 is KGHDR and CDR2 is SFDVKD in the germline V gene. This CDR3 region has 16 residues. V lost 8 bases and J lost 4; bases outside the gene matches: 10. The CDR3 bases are TGTGCCACCACCAGACCGGGACAGGGGGCTGTCTATGGCTACACCTTC. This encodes CATTRPGQGAVYGYTF.